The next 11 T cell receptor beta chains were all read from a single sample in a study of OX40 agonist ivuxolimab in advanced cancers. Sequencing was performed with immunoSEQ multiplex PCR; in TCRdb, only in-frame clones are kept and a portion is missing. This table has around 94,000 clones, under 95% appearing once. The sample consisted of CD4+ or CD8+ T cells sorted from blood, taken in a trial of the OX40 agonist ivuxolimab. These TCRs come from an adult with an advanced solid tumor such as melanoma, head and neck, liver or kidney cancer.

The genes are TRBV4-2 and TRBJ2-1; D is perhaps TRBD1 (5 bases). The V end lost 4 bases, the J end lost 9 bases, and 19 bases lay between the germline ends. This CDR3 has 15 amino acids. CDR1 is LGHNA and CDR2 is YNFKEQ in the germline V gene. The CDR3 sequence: CASSPDRGRNSEQFF. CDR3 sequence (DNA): TGTGCCAGCAGCCCTGACAGAGGTCGGAACAGTGAGCAGTTCTTC.

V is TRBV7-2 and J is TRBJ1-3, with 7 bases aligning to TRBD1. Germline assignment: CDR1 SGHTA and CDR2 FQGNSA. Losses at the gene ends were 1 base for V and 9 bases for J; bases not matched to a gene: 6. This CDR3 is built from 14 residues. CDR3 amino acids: CASSLGQGGATIYF. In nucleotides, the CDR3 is TGTGCCAGCAGCTTAGGCCAGGGGGGGGCCACCATATATTTT.

The CDR3 coding sequence is TGTGCCAGCAGCTTGACAGTCATCCCCTACGAGCAGTACTTC. Translation gives CASSLTVIPYEQYF. The chain carries TRBV5-8 and TRBJ2-7; D gene uncertain. Germline V lookup: CDR1 SGHTS, CDR2 YDEGEE. V was clipped by 1 base and J by 2 bases, with 10 bases between them. The CDR3 covers 14 residues.

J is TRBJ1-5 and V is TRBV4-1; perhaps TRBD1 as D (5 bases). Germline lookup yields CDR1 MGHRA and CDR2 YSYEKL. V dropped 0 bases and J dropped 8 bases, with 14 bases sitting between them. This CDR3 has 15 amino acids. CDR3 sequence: CASSQEGEGWEPQHF. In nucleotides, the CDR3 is TGCGCCAGCAGCCAAGAAGGGGAAGGTTGGGAGCCCCAGCATTTT.

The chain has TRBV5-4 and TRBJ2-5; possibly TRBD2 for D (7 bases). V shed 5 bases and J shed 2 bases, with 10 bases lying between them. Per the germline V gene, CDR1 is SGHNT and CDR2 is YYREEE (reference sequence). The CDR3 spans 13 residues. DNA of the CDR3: TGTGCCAGCAGGAGGGGGGGGCAAGAGACCCAGTACTTC. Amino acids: CASRRGGQETQYF. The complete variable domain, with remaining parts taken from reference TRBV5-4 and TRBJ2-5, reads ETGVTQSPTHLIKTRGQQVTLRCSSQSGHNTVSWYQQALGQGPQFIFQYYREEENGRGNFPPRFSGLQFPNYSSELNVNALELDDSALYLCASRRGGQETQYFGPGTRLLVL.

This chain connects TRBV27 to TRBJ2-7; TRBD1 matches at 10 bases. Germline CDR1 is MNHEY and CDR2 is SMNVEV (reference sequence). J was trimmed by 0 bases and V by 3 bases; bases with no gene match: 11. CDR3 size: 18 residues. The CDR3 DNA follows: TGTGCCAGCAGTTTGAGGGGGTGGACAGGGGGTAACTCCTACGAGCAGTACTTC. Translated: CASSLRGWTGGNSYEQYF.

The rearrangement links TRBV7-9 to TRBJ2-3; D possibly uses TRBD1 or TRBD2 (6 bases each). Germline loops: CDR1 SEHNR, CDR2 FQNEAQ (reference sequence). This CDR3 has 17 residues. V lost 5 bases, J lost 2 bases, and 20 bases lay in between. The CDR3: CASSRGLGGSVTDTQYF. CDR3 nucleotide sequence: TGTGCCAGCAGCCGGGGGCTCGGGGGTAGCGTCACAGATACGCAGTATTTT.

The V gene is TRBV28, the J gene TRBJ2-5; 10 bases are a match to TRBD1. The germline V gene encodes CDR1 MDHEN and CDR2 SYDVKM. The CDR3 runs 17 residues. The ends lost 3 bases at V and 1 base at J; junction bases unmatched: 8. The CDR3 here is CASSLGQGKRGQETQYF. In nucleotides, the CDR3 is TGTGCCAGCAGTTTGGGACAGGGGAAAAGGGGCCAAGAGACCCAGTACTTC.

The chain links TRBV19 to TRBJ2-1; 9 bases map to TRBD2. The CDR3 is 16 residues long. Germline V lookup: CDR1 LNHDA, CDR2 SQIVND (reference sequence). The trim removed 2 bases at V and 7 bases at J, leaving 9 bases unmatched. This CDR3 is CASSILPAGGDNEQFF. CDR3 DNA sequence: TGTGCCAGTAGTATACTCCCCGCGGGAGGGGATAATGAGCAGTTCTTC.

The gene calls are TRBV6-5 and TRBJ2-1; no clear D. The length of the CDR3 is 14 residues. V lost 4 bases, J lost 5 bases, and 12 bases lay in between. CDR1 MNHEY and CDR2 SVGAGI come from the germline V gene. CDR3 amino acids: CASSFNGQDNEQFF. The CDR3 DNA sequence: TGTGCCAGCAGTTTCAACGGCCAAGACAATGAGCAGTTCTTC.

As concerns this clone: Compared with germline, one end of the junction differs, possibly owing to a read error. CDR3 in DNA: TGTGCCAGCAGCCTAGAGGGGGGGGCGCGGTTGTTTGGCTACACCTTC. Amino acid sequence: CASSLEGGARLFGYTF. V is TRBV11-2 and J is TRBJ1-2, with D possibly TRBD1 on 6 matching bases. Per germline, CDR1 SGHAT and CDR2 FQNNGV. The CDR3 runs 16 residues.